In this sample, the clone carrying this T cell receptor beta chain turned up a few times. Its specificity is not known. The sample's treatment: approximately nine-day PBMC culture with coronavirus spike peptide pools or control peptides (ViraFEST assay). After expanding antigen-specific T cells with peptide pools, ViraFEST sequenced their TCRs. The source of the sample is a study of vaccination and CD4 T cells after COVID-19. Study-wide results and limits: Going from around 20 to 38, median SARS-CoV-2-reactive clonotypes did not rise significantly. Spike mono-reactivity was found in 304 of 307 vaccine-specific clones from convalescent patients.

Cultured CD4+ T cell DNA underwent sequencing with the Oncomine TCR Beta short-read assay. MiXCR was run by TCRdb on the PCR reads, yielding one entry per CDR3 protein. The sample contains about 8,800 distinct CDR3 sequences, almost 50% of which appear only once. The CDR3 sequence is 20 residues long. Germline CDR1 is MNHEY and CDR2 is SMNVEV (reference sequence). V dropped 3 bases and J dropped 0; count of bases not matched to a gene: 10. V usage is TRBV27 and J usage is TRBJ2-1; 14 bases line up with TRBD2. Sample: CD4+ T cells from blood, cultured in vitro. The receptor's source is a human donor who had recovered from COVID-19. The CDR3 loop reads CASSLGGLAGGLSSYNEQFF. CDR3 in DNA: TGTGCCAGCAGTTTGGGCGGACTAGCGGGAGGCCTGAGCTCCTACAATGAGCAGTTCTTC.